The 23 T cell receptor beta chains presented below share a single source sample, sequenced in a study of shared clonotypes between healthy human individuals. Here immunoSEQ multiplex PCR was the method, and the copy in TCRdb shows in-frame clones only, minus some. This sample has millions of clones, with over 85% found just once. Sequenced sample: naive CD4+ T cells sorted from blood. The sample's subset: CD45RA+ positively selected. The receptors stem from a man between 18 and 29 years old in good health.

This clone has only one observation. The V gene is TRBV18, the J gene TRBJ2-1; 12 bases match TRBD2. Germline CDR1 reads KGHSH; CDR2 reads LQKENI. CDR3 length: 16 residues. The junction had 5 bases not matched to a gene; V was cut back by 3 bases and J by 5 bases. The CDR3 protein is CASSPRTSGENNEQFF. DNA for the CDR3: TGTGCCAGCTCACCTAGGACTAGCGGGGAGAACAATGAGCAGTTCTTC.

This clone was seen a few times. The rearrangement joins TRBV7-9 to TRBJ1-4; no reliable D call. Germline loops: CDR1 SEHNR, CDR2 FQNEAQ (reference sequence). V was pared by 0 bases and J by 5 bases, with 10 bases between. The CDR3 is made up of 15 amino acids. CDR3 in amino acids: CASSLARPFNEKLFF. CDR3 nucleotides: TGTGCCAGCAGCTTAGCGCGGCCGTTCAATGAAAAACTGTTTTTT.

The gene calls are TRBV30 and TRBJ1-6; D remains ambiguous. The V and J ends lost 2 bases and 0 bases respectively, with 11 bases between them. Germline lookup yields CDR1 GTSNPN and CDR2 SVGIG (reference sequence). The CDR3 has 16 residues. The CDR3 reads CAWSTRRNSYNSPLHF. As DNA, the CDR3 is TGTGCCTGGAGTACCCGGAGGAACTCCTATAATTCACCCCTCCACTTT.

The table lists this clone with a count of one. The gene calls are TRBV13 and TRBJ2-7; TRBD1 or TRBD2 may be the D gene (7 bases each). Trimming removed 3 bases from V and 4 bases from J, with 13 bases in between. The CDR3 spans 14 residues. Germline V lookup: CDR1 PRHDT, CDR2 FYEKMQ (reference sequence). CDR3 DNA: TGTGCCAGCAGCTTGCGGCAGGGGGGGTACGAGCAGTACTTC. It is translated as CASSLRQGGYEQYF. Full variable domain (outside the CDR3, taken from reference TRBV13 and TRBJ2-7): AAGVIQSPRHLIKEKRETATLKCYPIPRHDTVYWYQQGPGQDPQFLISFYEKMQSDKGSIPDRFSAQQFSDYHSELNMSSLELGDSALYFCASSLRQGGYEQYFGPGTRLTVT.

The chain links TRBV12-1 to TRBJ2-1; TRBD2 is the table's D call and was not checked against the DNA. TRBV12-1 is a known pseudogene. The CDR3 has 10 amino acids. The CDR3 sequence is CASRRPMRVF. The DNA of the CDR3 is TGTGCCAGCCGTCGGCCCATGCGGGTCTTC.

In this sample, this clone turned up once. At the DNA level, this CDR3 is encoded by other sequences in the same sample as well. The chain has TRBV18 and TRBJ2-7; TRBD1 is a possible D gene (5 bases). The V end was cut by 4 bases, the J end by 2 bases, with 9 bases between. From germline, CDR1 is KGHSH and CDR2 LQKENI. CDR3 size: 13 residues. The CDR3 sequence: CASSRGSTYEQYF. The CDR3 DNA is TGTGCCAGCTCACGGGGCAGCACCTACGAGCAGTACTTC.

For the CDR3, the DNA is TGTGCCAGCTCACCGACAGTCTCCTACGAGCAGTACTTC. Protein sequence: CASSPTVSYEQYF. This sequence joins TRBV18 and TRBJ2-5; D is perhaps TRBD1 (5 bases). The end of the DNA aligns better with TRBJ2-7, so the J call may be wrong. The germline V gene has CDR1 KGHSH and CDR2 LQKENI. This CDR3 comprises 13 residues.

The J gene is TRBJ1-3, the V gene TRBV5-6; D not resolved. Germline V CDR1 and CDR2: SGHDT, YYEEEE. CDR3 length equals 15 residues. V lost 1 base to trimming and J lost 9 bases, with 17 bases between them. CDR3 nucleotides: TGTGCCAGCAGCTTGTATGCGGTTTCCGTGGGCACCATATATTTT. Amino acids: CASSLYAVSVGTIYF.

The J gene is TRBJ2-5, the V gene TRBV4-3; D may be TRBD1 or TRBD2 (5 bases each). Trimming stripped 4 bases from V and 2 bases from J, with 8 bases between. This CDR3 contains 13 residues. The germline gives CDR1 LGHNA, CDR2 YSLEER. The CDR3 coding sequence is TGCGCCAGCAGCCCCGGGGCTCAAGAGACCCAGTACTTC. It specifies CASSPGAQETQYF.

The J gene is TRBJ2-5, the V gene TRBV18; D uncertain. With 5 bases removed from V and 4 bases from J, the gap between germline ends came to 5 bases. The CDR3 consists of 11 residues. Germline CDR1 is KGHSH and CDR2 is LQKENI. The CDR3 DNA reads as TGTGCCAGCTCATACGGAGAGACCCAGTACTTC. Translating it yields CASSYGETQYF.

CDR3 DNA: TGTGCCAGCTCACCACGCGAGGGGTTGGGCACTGAAGCTTTCTTT. The encoded protein is CASSPREGLGTEAFF. This sequence joins TRBV18 and TRBJ1-1, with D perhaps matching TRBD1 (5 bases). This CDR3 has 15 amino acids. V was cut by 1 base and J by 4 bases, with 13 bases left in between. Germline CDR1 and CDR2: KGHSH and LQKENI.

This chain connects TRBV9 to TRBJ1-4; D perhaps matches TRBD1 (5 bases). V gave up 4 bases and J gave up 4 bases, with 23 bases separating them. CDR1 and CDR2 (germline): SGDLS, YYNGEE. The CDR3 has 18 amino acids. The CDR3 DNA sequence: TGTGCCAGCAGCCCGGGACCCGGGACCCAATCTCTTAATGAAAAACTGTTTTTT. It specifies CASSPGPGTQSLNEKLFF.

V gene TRBV5-4 combines with J gene TRBJ2-3, with D perhaps matching TRBD1 (6 bases). The V gene lost 3 bases and the J gene lost 3 bases, with 14 bases spanning the gap. The CDR3 sequence is 15 residues long. Germline V lookup: CDR1 SGHNT, CDR2 YYREEE (reference sequence). This CDR3 reads CASSSPGARTDTQYF. The CDR3 nucleotides are TGTGCCAGCAGCTCGCCAGGGGCGAGAACAGATACGCAGTATTTT.

The CDR3 sequence: CASSLDSATDTQYF. The CDR3 coding sequence is TGTGCCAGCTCACTCGACTCCGCCACAGATACGCAGTATTTT. The genes are TRBV18 and TRBJ2-3, with no clear D. Trimming removed 4 bases at V and 2 bases at J, with 10 bases between. CDR1 is KGHSH and CDR2 is LQKENI in the germline V gene. CDR3 length: 14 amino acids.

V and J are TRBV11-2 and TRBJ2-3, with a possible D match to TRBD2 (5 bases). The CDR3 has 16 amino acids. V dropped 2 bases and J dropped 3 bases, with 15 bases sitting between them. The germline gives CDR1 SGHAT, CDR2 FQNNGV. The CDR3, as DNA: TGTGCCAGCAGCTTATCAGCCAACCGAGGGACAGATACGCAGTATTTT. The encoded protein is CASSLSANRGTDTQYF.

V and J are TRBV19 and TRBJ2-3; 12 bases map to TRBD2. V dropped 7 bases and J dropped 4; count of bases not matched to a gene: 6. This CDR3 is built from 15 residues. Germline V CDR1 and CDR2: LNHDA, SQIVND (reference sequence). In DNA, the CDR3 is TGTGCCAGTACCCTTCTAGCGGGGGGGCCAGATACGCAGTATTTT. As protein: CASTLLAGGPDTQYF.

Remarks on this clone: The sample contains more than one DNA sequence encoding this CDR3. This chain uses TRBV19 with TRBJ2-2; D remains ambiguous. Germline CDR1 LNHDA, CDR2 SQIVND (reference sequence). Trimming pared 5 bases from V and 6 bases from J, leaving 4 bases between. This CDR3 is built from 11 residues. CDR3 sequence (DNA): TGTGCCAGTAGTCTGTCCGGGGAGCTGTTTTTT. Protein sequence: CASSLSGELFF.

This clone has just one count. V and J are TRBV2 and TRBJ2-3, with D unresolved. V gave up 2 bases and J gave up 1 base, with 10 bases separating them. This CDR3 is 15 amino acids long. Looked up from germline, CDR1 is SNHLY and CDR2 is FYNNEI. The DNA for the CDR3 is TGTGCCAGCAGTGAAAGGGTAATCCGCACAGATACGCAGTATTTT. It codes for CASSERVIRTDTQYF.

This clone was detected only once. V usage is TRBV5-1 and J usage is TRBJ2-7, with D tentatively TRBD1 (6 bases). The CDR3 loop spans 14 amino acids. Per the germline V gene, CDR1 is SGHRS and CDR2 is YFSETQ. The germline V and J ends were trimmed by 3 bases and 0 bases, with 10 bases remaining between them. The CDR3, as DNA: TGCGCCAGCAGCTGGACAGAATTCTCCTACGAGCAGTACTTC. Protein product: CASSWTEFSYEQYF.

J is TRBJ2-2 and V is TRBV11-2; 8 bases are shared with TRBD1. J gave up 7 bases and V 5 bases, and 6 bases lay outside the gene matches. The CDR3 loop spans 14 amino acids. Germline assignment: CDR1 SGHAT and CDR2 FQNNGV. CDR3 nucleotides: TGTGCCAGCAGCAGCAGGGGGCTGGGCGGGGAGCTGTTTTTT. Translated: CASSSRGLGGELFF.

The rearrangement uses TRBV6-6 and TRBJ1-1; D is undetermined. V was clipped by 4 bases and J by 1 base, with 16 bases between them. This CDR3 comprises 16 residues. The germline V gene encodes CDR1 MNHNY and CDR2 SVGAGI (reference sequence). This chain's CDR3 is CASSSGWVPANTEAFF. DNA for the CDR3: TGTGCCAGCAGTTCGGGGTGGGTCCCCGCGAACACTGAAGCTTTCTTT.

V gene TRBV30 combines with J gene TRBJ2-6, with TRBD2 matching over 7 bases. The germline V gene encodes CDR1 GTSNPN and CDR2 SVGIG (reference sequence). V gave up 2 bases and J gave up 8 bases; unmatched junction bases: 6. The CDR3 covers 14 residues. The CDR3 coding sequence is TGTGCCTGGAGTAGCGGGGTTCGTACCAACGTCCTGACTTTC. Translating it yields CAWSSGVRTNVLTF.

The chain carries TRBV11-2 and TRBJ1-5; D is ambiguous. Trimming shortened V by 1 base and J by 7 bases, and 8 bases separated the two germline ends. CDR3 length: 13 residues. Germline V gene lookup returns CDR1 SGHAT and CDR2 FQNNGV. CDR3 in amino acids: CASSLGDGQPQHF. CDR3 nucleotide sequence: TGTGCCAGCAGCTTAGGGGATGGACAGCCCCAGCATTTT.